These 27 T cell receptor beta chains were all obtained from the same sample, sequenced in a study of T cells in localized non-small cell lung cancer. Some clones are missing from TCRdb's copy, which holds only in-frame ones; the method was immunoSEQ multiplex PCR. This sample has 30,000 or so clones, with approximately 90% found just once. This sample comprised peripheral blood, obtained before any cancer treatment. The receptor source for this set is an older female donor with stage III squamous cell lung carcinoma.

The table lists this clone with a count of one. This chain uses TRBV4-3 with TRBJ2-3; D remains unclear. V lost 1 base, J lost 3 bases, and 14 bases lay in between. The V gene's germline CDR1 is LGHNA and CDR2 YSLEER. The length of the CDR3 is 16 residues. CDR3 amino acids: CASSQGSRLNTDTQYF. CDR3 nucleotides: TGCGCCAGCAGCCAAGGGTCCCGGCTCAATACAGATACGCAGTATTTT.

The chain links TRBV9 to TRBJ2-3; 13 bases match TRBD2. The CDR3 runs to 16 residues. The junction had 5 bases not matched to a gene; V was cut back by 4 bases and J by 3 bases. CDR1 is SGDLS and CDR2 is YYNGEE in the germline V gene. The CDR3 DNA reads TGTGCCAGCAGCCCGGGACTAGCGGGGCCTACAGATACGCAGTATTTT. Translation: CASSPGLAGPTDTQYF.

The chain uses TRBV18 and TRBJ2-7; 8 bases line up with TRBD2. V shed 6 bases, J shed 4 bases, and the junction held 5 bases outside the gene matches. The CDR3 loop spans 13 amino acids. CDR1 KGHSH and CDR2 LQKENI come from the germline V gene. CDR3 coding DNA: TGTGCCAGCTCTACCGGGAGGGAATACGAGCAGTACTTC. It yields the protein CASSTGREYEQYF.

V is TRBV28 and J is TRBJ1-2; TRBD1 matches 12 bases. The CDR3 contains 15 residues. V lost 2 bases, J lost 7 bases, and 5 bases stayed unmatched. Germline-derived CDR1 and CDR2 are MDHEN and SYDVKM. The CDR3 DNA is TGTGCCAGCAGTTTAGTCGGGACAGGGGGCAGTGGCTACACCTTC. This sequence encodes CASSLVGTGGSGYTF.

The gene calls are TRBV5-8 and TRBJ1-5; D gene unclear. With 2 bases removed from V and 9 bases from J, the gap between germline ends came to 12 bases. Germline V lookup: CDR1 SGHTS, CDR2 YDEGEE. The CDR3 totals 13 residues. As DNA, the CDR3 is TGTGCCAGCAGCTTTAACCCGGAGGGGCCCCAGCATTTT. Its protein product is CASSFNPEGPQHF.

A remark on this clone: The junction and the germline gene differ at one end; a read error may be behind it. The chain carries TRBV7-7 and TRBJ2-3, with 7 bases matching TRBD1. Per germline, CDR1 SSHAT and CDR2 FNYEAQ (reference sequence). This CDR3 spans 19 amino acids. The CDR3 reads CASSPLTGAIQGSTDTQYF. CDR3 bases: TGTGCTAGCAGCCCACTTACAGGGGCTATTCAAGGGAGCACAGATACGCAGTATTTT.

The rearrangement uses TRBV2 and TRBJ2-7, with D possibly being TRBD1 or TRBD2 (5 bases each). The CDR3 has 15 residues. The germline V and J ends were trimmed by 2 bases and 2 bases, with 13 bases remaining between them. Germline CDR1 reads SNHLY; CDR2 reads FYNNEI. CDR3 coding DNA: TGTGCCAGCAGTGAAAATCGAGGGGAACCCTACGAGCAGTACTTC. It is translated as CASSENRGEPYEQYF.

V and J are TRBV18 and TRBJ2-5, with D possibly TRBD2 on 6 matching bases. Germline V lookup: CDR1 KGHSH, CDR2 LQKENI. The V end lost 6 bases, the J end lost 4 bases, and 12 bases lay between the germline ends. This CDR3 spans 13 amino acids. CDR3 amino acids: CASSLRRGETQYF. The CDR3 coding sequence is TGTGCCAGCTCCCTACGGAGGGGAGAGACCCAGTACTTC.

The rearrangement links TRBV9 to TRBJ2-5; D remains ambiguous. Between the trimmed V and J ends, which lost 0 bases and 2 bases, there was a span of 14 bases. CDR1 and CDR2 from the germline V gene are SGDLS and YYNGEE. CDR3 length: 16 amino acids. CDR3 DNA sequence: TGTGCCAGCAGCGTAGCCTCGGTTGACTCTCAAGAGACCCAGTACTTC. Its protein is CASSVASVDSQETQYF.

The chain employs TRBV9 and TRBJ1-1, with 8 bases that match TRBD1. Trimming took 4 bases from V and 1 from J; bases not matched to a gene: 6. CDR3 length: 15 amino acids. CDR1 and CDR2 (germline): SGDLS, YYNGEE. CDR3 loop: CASSSRTGSNTEAFF. The CDR3 DNA sequence: TGTGCCAGCAGCTCTCGGACAGGGTCGAACACTGAAGCTTTCTTT.

This clone was observed a handful of times. The chain has TRBV14 and TRBJ2-7; 7 positions match TRBD2. The germline V gene has CDR1 SGHDN and CDR2 FVKESK. CDR3 length equals 16 residues. V gave up 1 base and J gave up 2 bases; unmatched junction bases: 8. This chain's CDR3 is CASSQGYGGDTYEQYF. CDR3 nucleotides: TGTGCCAGCAGCCAAGGATATGGGGGGGATACCTACGAGCAGTACTTC.

The rearrangement uses TRBV9 and TRBJ2-1, with 7 nucleotides matching TRBD1. CDR3 length equals 15 residues. V lost 0 bases to trimming and J lost 4 bases; unmatched junction nucleotides: 4. Per the germline V gene, CDR1 is SGDLS and CDR2 is YYNGEE. CDR3 protein: CASSVAPTGYNEQFF. As DNA, the CDR3 is TGTGCCAGCAGCGTAGCCCCGACAGGGTACAATGAGCAGTTCTTC.

The chain links TRBV5-5 to TRBJ2-5, with unresolved D. With 3 bases removed from V and 4 bases from J, the gap between germline ends came to 7 bases. The V gene's germline CDR1 is SGHKS and CDR2 YYEKEE (reference sequence). The CDR3 covers 12 residues. This CDR3 is CASSSLLETQYF. In nucleotides, the CDR3 is TGTGCCAGCAGCTCATTATTAGAGACCCAGTACTTC.

The chain is built from TRBV6-5 and TRBJ1-1; a weak D match, TRBD1 (5 bases). Deletions cut 7 bases from V and 4 bases from J, with 19 bases between. The CDR3 contains 15 residues. Germline V gives CDR1 MNHEY, CDR2 SVGAGI. The CDR3 nucleotides are TGTGCCAGCACCTCCGTGGCGGGGGGGACCACTGAAGCTTTCTTT. Its translation: CASTSVAGGTTEAFF.

This chain uses TRBV6-1 with TRBJ1-2; TRBD1 agrees at 7 bases. Trimming took 9 bases from V and 6 from J; bases not matched to a gene: 10. CDR3 length: 13 amino acids. The germline CDR1 and CDR2 sequences are MNHNS and SASEGT. The CDR3 loop is CASSRVQGDGYTF. The CDR3 region has the DNA TGTGCCAGTAGTCGCGTGCAGGGGGATGGCTACACCTTC.

The chain combines TRBV6-6 with TRBJ2-7, with TRBD2 matching over 8 bases. V shed 4 bases, J shed 7 bases, and the junction held 12 bases outside the gene matches. CDR1 MNHNY and CDR2 SVGAGI come from the germline V gene (reference sequence). The CDR3 has 15 residues. The CDR3 nucleotides read TGTGCCAGCAGTTTCATGACTAGCGTGTCTGGGGAGCAGTACTTC. As protein: CASSFMTSVSGEQYF.

This sequence joins TRBV19 and TRBJ2-7, with unresolved D. The CDR3 covers 13 residues. V lost 10 bases and J 0 bases, leaving 13 bases between the germline ends. Looked up from germline, CDR1 is LNHDA and CDR2 is SQIVND (reference sequence). CDR3 protein: CATAPEDSYEQYF. For the CDR3, the DNA is TGTGCCACGGCGCCAGAGGACTCCTACGAGCAGTACTTC.

The rearrangement joins TRBV29-1 to TRBJ2-7; possibly TRBD2 for D (6 bases). Germline V gene lookup returns CDR1 SQVTM and CDR2 ANQGSEA. V was clipped by 7 bases and J by 3 bases, with 13 bases between them. The CDR3 loop spans 12 amino acids. The CDR3 DNA sequence: TGCAGCGCCGCGACTAGTTTCTACGAGCAGTACTTC. Protein sequence: CSAATSFYEQYF.

The V and J genes are TRBV28 and TRBJ1-1; 7 positions agree with TRBD1. This CDR3 has 15 amino acids. Trimming removed 6 bases from V and 0 bases from J; junction bases left unmatched: 7. In germline, CDR1 is MDHEN, CDR2 SYDVKM. CDR3 DNA sequence: TGTGCCAGCAGCTTAGCCACAGGGGTGAACACTGAAGCTTTCTTT. Its translation is CASSLATGVNTEAFF.

This clone was recorded a few times. The chain has TRBV28 and TRBJ1-1; D may be TRBD1 (5 bases). V dropped 6 bases and J dropped 1 base, with 15 bases sitting between them. Germline values: CDR1 MDHEN, CDR2 SYDVKM. The CDR3 has 15 residues. The CDR3 sequence is CASSPTGTENTEAFF. CDR3 nucleotides: TGTGCCAGCAGCCCAACAGGTACCGAGAACACTGAAGCTTTCTTT.

V usage is TRBV5-4 and J usage is TRBJ2-7; D is ambiguous. The CDR3 runs 15 residues. Germline-derived CDR1 and CDR2 are SGHNT and YYREEE (reference sequence). V was clipped by 3 bases and J by 0 bases, with 13 bases between them. CDR3 nucleotide sequence: TGTGCCAGCAGCTCCCCCAGTTTTAGCTCCTACGAGCAGTACTTC. It encodes CASSSPSFSSYEQYF. Complete variable domain (other parts from reference TRBV5-4 and TRBJ2-7): ETGVTQSPTHLIKTRGQQVTLRCSSQSGHNTVSWYQQALGQGPQFIFQYYREEENGRGNFPPRFSGLQFPNYSSELNVNALELDDSALYLCASSSPSFSSYEQYFGPGTRLTVT.

The CDR3 here is CAWSVGGTLIEKLFF. The CDR3 coding sequence is TGTGCCTGGAGTGTTGGAGGGACCCTAATTGAAAAACTGTTTTTT. The V and J genes are TRBV30 and TRBJ1-4; the D gene is possibly TRBD1 (5 bases). Trimming took off 0 bases at V and 7 bases at J, with 15 bases between the two ends. There are 15 residues in the CDR3. In germline, CDR1 is GTSNPN, CDR2 SVGIG (reference sequence).

The chain couples TRBV7-8 to TRBJ1-2, with 9 bases that match TRBD1. Germline CDR1 and CDR2: SGHVS and FQNEAQ. V shed 1 base, J shed 2 bases, and the junction held 5 bases outside the gene matches. This CDR3 has 16 residues. Here the CDR3 DNA reads TGTGCCAGCAGCTTAGGTCGGGGACAGGGAAACTATGGCTACACCTTC. Protein sequence: CASSLGRGQGNYGYTF.

This rearrangement joins TRBV28 to TRBJ1-5, with a possible D match to TRBD1 (6 bases). The ends were cut back, 8 bases at V and 5 bases at J, with 16 bases in the middle. The germline gives CDR1 MDHEN, CDR2 SYDVKM. The CDR3 has 14 residues. The CDR3 spells CASRQVGQYQPQHF. CDR3 nucleotide sequence: TGTGCCAGCCGACAGGTTGGACAATATCAGCCCCAGCATTTT. Complete variable domain (other parts from reference TRBV28 and TRBJ1-5): DVKVTQSSRYLVKRTGEKVFLECVQDMDHENMFWYRQDPGLGLRLIYFSYDVKMKEKGDIPEGYSVSREKKERFSLILESASTNQTSMYLCASRQVGQYQPQHFGDGTRLSIL.

The rearrangement joins TRBV19 to TRBJ2-3; 9 bases agree with TRBD2. CDR3 size: 16 residues. V lost 0 bases and J lost 2; bases outside the gene matches: 3. Germline CDR1 and CDR2: LNHDA and SQIVND (reference sequence). DNA of the CDR3: TGTGCCAGTAGTATAGAAAGCGGGGGGCCCACAGATACGCAGTATTTT. Translated, it gives CASSIESGGPTDTQYF.

The table lists this clone with a count of one. The chain is built from TRBV30 and TRBJ2-7; possible D gene TRBD1, 5 bases. Germline CDR1 GTSNPN, CDR2 SVGIG (reference sequence). Trimming pared 2 bases from V and 0 bases from J, leaving 26 bases between. There are 19 residues in the CDR3. CDR3 bases: TGTGCCTGGAGTTTCGGACATGATCCCGGGCAGGTCGGCTCCTACGAGCAGTACTTC. Encoded protein: CAWSFGHDPGQVGSYEQYF. The whole variable domain, filled in from reference TRBV30 and TRBJ2-7, reads SQTIHQWPATLVQPVGSPLSLECTVEGTSNPNLYWYRQAAGRGLQLLFYSVGIGQISSEVPQNLSASRPQDRQFILSSKKLLLSDSGFYLCAWSFGHDPGQVGSYEQYFGPGTRLTVT.

This sequence joins TRBV6-1 and TRBJ1-1, with TRBD1 matching 9 bases. Germline lookup yields CDR1 MNHNS and CDR2 SASEGT. The length of the CDR3 is 12 residues. The trim removed 7 bases at V and 11 bases at J, leaving 8 bases unmatched. In DNA form, the CDR3 reads TGTGCCAGCACAGTGGGGACAGGGAGGGCTTTCTTT. Protein product: CASTVGTGRAFF.